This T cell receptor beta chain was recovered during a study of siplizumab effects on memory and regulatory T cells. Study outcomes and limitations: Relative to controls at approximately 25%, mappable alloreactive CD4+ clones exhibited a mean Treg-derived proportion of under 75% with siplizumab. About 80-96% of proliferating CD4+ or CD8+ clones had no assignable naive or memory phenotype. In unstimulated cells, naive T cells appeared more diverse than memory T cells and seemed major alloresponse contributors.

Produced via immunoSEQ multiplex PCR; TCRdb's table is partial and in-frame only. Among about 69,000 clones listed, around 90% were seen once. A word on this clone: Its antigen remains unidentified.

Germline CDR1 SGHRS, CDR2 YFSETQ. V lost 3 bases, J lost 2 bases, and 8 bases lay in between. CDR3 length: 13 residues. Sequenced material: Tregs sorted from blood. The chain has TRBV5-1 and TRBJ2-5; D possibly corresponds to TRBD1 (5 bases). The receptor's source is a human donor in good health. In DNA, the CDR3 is TGCGCCAGCAGCTCAGGGTCGCAAGAGACCCAGTACTTC. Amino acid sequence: CASSSGSQETQYF. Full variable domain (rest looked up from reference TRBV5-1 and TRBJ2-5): KAGVTQTPRYLIKTRGQQVTLSCSPISGHRSVSWYQQTPGQGLQFLFEYFSETQRNKGNFPGRFSGRQFSNSRSEMNVSTLELGDSALYLCASSSGSQETQYFGPGTRLLVL.